This is a list of T cell receptor beta chains from one sample in a study of graft-versus-host responses after intestinal transplantation. Sequencing used immunoSEQ multiplex PCR; TCRdb keeps in-frame clones, though not all of them. The sample contains about 89,000 clones, approximately 94% of which appear only once. These receptors have no known antigen. The starting material was unstimulated CD4+ T cells sorted from spleen or lymph node cells, obtained before transplant. All receptors derive from a human donor who was the organ donor for an intestinal transplant. The CDR3 runs from the conserved cysteine through the conserved F or W. Some rows mark clone size as missing; the rest say once, few, many or name a class of expanded clone.

CASSFTGEETQYF	.	TRBJ2-5	TRBV5-1
CASSQRTQGSKNIQYF	.	TRBJ2-4	TRBV28
CASSPSGLADQETQYF	.	TRBJ2-5	TRBV9
CASSDRRVTEAFF	.	TRBJ1-1	TRBV2
CASSSLAGTYEQYF	.	TRBJ2-7	TRBV18
CASSLSRTGGNTEAFF	.	TRBJ1-1	TRBV7-9
CASSTGGYGYTF	.	TRBJ1-2	TRBV9
CASSDFLDRGRRGKTEAFF	.	TRBJ1-1	TRBV6-4
CASSQVPQKPYSPLHF	.	TRBJ1-6	TRBV4-1
CASTQSSNQPQHF	.	TRBJ1-5	TRBV28
CASSSPGAPGNTIYF	once	TRBJ1-3	TRBV6-5
CASSLARIYGYTF	.	TRBJ1-2	TRBV11-2
CASSISRGNTDTQYF	once	TRBJ2-3	TRBV27
CASSVGQLNTEAFF	.	TRBJ1-1	TRBV25-1
CASSGQGFVSPLHF	.	TRBJ1-6	TRBV6-4
CASSGQVLSSYNEQFF	.	TRBJ2-1	TRBV6-1
CASKGGDNSPLHF	.	TRBJ1-6	TRBV6-6
CASSPVTGAALEQYF	.	TRBJ2-7	TRBV19
CASSTSGGGTDTQYF	.	TRBJ2-3	TRBV5-4
CASTPYSHNEQFF	.	TRBJ2-1	TRBV28
CASSQGFGTGVNEQYF	.	.	TRBV4-2
CASSLVLAGEGEQFF	.	TRBJ2-1	TRBV5-1
CASSRTSGNTYEQYF	.	TRBJ2-7	TRBV14
CASSSRQESNEKLFF	once	TRBJ1-4	TRBV18
CASSEAGPGNTIYF	few	TRBJ1-3	TRBV25-1
CASSAMTGGEQYF	.	.	TRBV7-2
CASSLVRYNEQFF	.	TRBJ2-1	TRBV11-2
CASKQEETQYF	once	TRBJ2-5	TRBV5-1
CASSLGLTAGGYEQYF	.	TRBJ2-7	TRBV5-8
CASGTRGGQETQYF	.	TRBJ2-5	TRBV10-2
CASSIRRTGEAYVYQPQHF	.	TRBJ1-5	TRBV28
CASSLDHRDDSPLHF	.	TRBJ1-6	TRBV5-1